The 31 T cell receptor beta chains reported below all come from one sample, sequenced in a study of T cells in Graves' hyperthyroidism and ophthalmopathy. RNA transcripts yielded amplified TCR beta CDR3 regions. Initially, a first-round RT-PCR of the TCR CDR3 employed the HTBI primer set. TCRdb passed the multiplex PCR reads through MiXCR, listing each CDR3 protein once. The table has fewer than 400,000 distinct CDR3 sequences, approximately 25% seen once. The material sequenced was blood. Every receptor here comes from a man aged 50-59 years with Graves' hyperthyroidism.

J is TRBJ2-2 and V is TRBV5-1; 8 bases line up with TRBD1. V lost 2 bases to trimming and J lost 4 bases; unmatched junction nucleotides: 7. Germline V gives CDR1 SGHRS, CDR2 YFSETQ. CDR3 length: 16 residues. CDR3 nucleotide sequence: TGCGCCAGCAGCTTATGGACAGGGACCGGCACCGGGGAGCTGTTTTTT. The encoded protein is CASSLWTGTGTGELFF.

This chain connects TRBV7-9 to TRBJ2-7; D unclear. This CDR3 has 12 residues. Germline loops: CDR1 SEHNR, CDR2 FQNEAQ (reference sequence). The V and J ends lost 2 bases and 6 bases respectively, with 8 bases between them. CDR3 sequence: CASSLSGLEQYF. DNA for the CDR3: TGTGCCAGCAGCTTATCAGGTCTCGAGCAGTACTTC.

This sequence joins TRBV24-1 and TRBJ2-7; 9 bases are shared with TRBD1. V lost 4 bases to trimming and J lost 2 bases; unmatched junction nucleotides: 8. The CDR3 covers 16 residues. Germline values: CDR1 KGHDR, CDR2 SFDVKD. The CDR3: CATSDPPGQGTYEQYF. Here the CDR3 DNA reads TGTGCCACCAGTGACCCTCCGGGACAGGGAACCTACGAGCAGTACTTC.

On this clonotype itself: This sequence may be a read error, since a much larger clone differs from it by one base. The chain is built from TRBV7-9 and TRBJ2-1; D is perhaps TRBD2 (5 bases). The V gene's germline CDR1 is SEHNR and CDR2 FQNEAQ (reference sequence). The CDR3 is 15 residues long. V lost 1 base and J 10 bases, leaving 17 bases between the germline ends. The CDR3 here is CASSLVGRFTYEQFF. The CDR3 coding sequence is TGTGCCAGCAGCTTAGTTGGGAGATTCACCTACGAGCAGTTCTTC. The variable domain in full, completed from reference TRBV7-9 and TRBJ2-1, reads DTGVSQNPRHKITKRGQNVTFRCDPISEHNRLYWYRQTLGQGPEFLTYFQNEAQLEKSRLLSDRFSAERPKGSFSTLEIQRTEQGDSAMYLCASSLVGRFTYEQFFGPGTRLTVL.

This clonotype was seen a few times. J is TRBJ2-1 and V is TRBV6-1; 14 nucleotides match TRBD2. CDR1 and CDR2 from the germline V gene are MNHNS and SASEGT. V shed 5 bases and J 5 bases; nucleotides not matched to a gene: 8. The CDR3 runs 17 residues. In DNA form, the CDR3 reads TGTGCCAGCAGTTTTAACGGACTAGCGGGAGGCAACAATGAGCAGTTCTTC. Residues: CASSFNGLAGGNNEQFF.

This clonotype was picked up many times. The chain links TRBV11-2 to TRBJ1-2; TRBD1 is a possible D gene (6 bases). Germline CDR1 SGHAT, CDR2 FQNNGV. The CDR3 consists of 12 residues. Trimming removed 4 bases at V and 5 bases at J, with 8 bases between. CDR3: CASSSGQYGYTF. The CDR3 coding sequence is TGTGCCAGCAGCTCAGGACAGTATGGCTACACCTTC.

This chain joins TRBV12-5 and TRBJ1-1; tentative D call: TRBD1 (6 bases). The CDR3 is 15 amino acids. Germline CDR1 and CDR2: LGHNT and FRNRAP. Between the trimmed V and J ends, which lost 0 bases and 5 bases, there was a span of 13 bases. In DNA form, the CDR3 reads TGTGCTAGTGGTTTGGTACTGGGGGGCGGTACTGAAGCTTTCTTT. It specifies CASGLVLGGGTEAFF.

This clonotype was seen a handful of times. The chain has TRBV7-8 and TRBJ1-4; the D gene is possibly TRBD1 (5 bases). CDR1 and CDR2 (germline): SGHVS, FQNEAQ. The CDR3 length is 15 residues. V lost 4 bases and J lost 8, with 17 bases in between. CDR3 protein: CASSSRTLKGEKLFF. In DNA, the CDR3 is TGTGCCAGCAGCTCCCGGACACTTAAAGGGGAAAAACTGTTTTTT.

This clonotype was observed at least ten times. The gene calls are TRBV3-1 and TRBJ2-2; possibly TRBD1 for D (5 bases). The CDR3 is 14 residues long. The germline V gene has CDR1 LGHDT and CDR2 YNNKEL (reference sequence). Trimming removed 10 bases from V and 3 bases from J, with 15 bases in between. The CDR3 nucleotides read TGTGCCACTCTGGGGCCTCGGGACACCGGGGAGCTGTTTTTT. It is translated as CATLGPRDTGELFF.

To note about this clonotype: At one end the junction does not follow the germline gene, possibly because of a read error. The chain links TRBV3-1 to TRBJ1-6, with unresolved D. The CDR3 consists of 15 residues. Germline CDR1 and CDR2: LGHDT and YNNKEL (reference sequence). The CDR3: CAGSHGSGHNSPLHF. The DNA of the CDR3 is TGTGCCGGCAGCCACGGGAGTGGTCATAATTCACCCCTCCACTTT.

In its sample, this clonotype was seen a few times. The chain links TRBV6-1 to TRBJ2-3; D call uncertain. V was clipped by 5 bases and J by 3 bases, with 6 bases between them. The CDR3 runs 12 residues. Germline V gene sequence: CDR1 MNHNS, CDR2 SASEGT. CDR3 amino acids: CASSHMTDTQYF. CDR3 nucleotides: TGTGCCAGCAGTCATATGACAGATACGCAGTATTTT.

This clonotype was detected many times. J is TRBJ2-1 and V is TRBV7-2, with no clear D. The CDR3 sequence is 13 residues long. In germline, CDR1 is SGHTA, CDR2 FQGNSA. Trimming pared 5 bases from V and 6 bases from J, leaving 11 bases between. CDR3 protein: CASSLGPINEQFF. For the CDR3, the DNA is TGTGCCAGCAGCCTGGGCCCTATCAATGAGCAGTTCTTC.

The chain has TRBV5-1 and TRBJ2-7; 7 bases align to TRBD2. CDR1 is SGHRS, CDR2 YFSETQ, per germline. Trimming removed 5 bases from V and 4 bases from J; junction bases left unmatched: 9. This CDR3 comprises 14 residues. The CDR3: CASSFGLGPYEQYF. For the CDR3, the DNA is TGCGCCAGCAGTTTCGGACTAGGACCATACGAGCAGTACTTC.

This clonotype was picked up a small number of times. The V and J genes are TRBV6-5 and TRBJ2-7; D perhaps matches TRBD2 (6 bases). The CDR3 loop spans 14 amino acids. Per the germline V gene, CDR1 is MNHEY and CDR2 is SVGAGI. V was trimmed by 4 bases and J by 6 bases, leaving 16 bases between them. The CDR3 reads CASSFRGLGSEQYF. CDR3 nucleotides: TGTGCCAGCAGTTTCCGGGGACTTGGGTCCGAGCAGTACTTC.

Many counts were recorded for this clonotype. The rearrangement links TRBV11-3 to TRBJ2-5; maybe TRBD1 (5 bases). The CDR3 consists of 13 residues. From germline, CDR1 is SGHNT and CDR2 YENEEA. V shed 4 bases and J shed 4 bases, with 10 bases lying between them. This CDR3 reads CASSWGPGETQYF. CDR3 coding DNA: TGTGCCAGCAGCTGGGGCCCGGGAGAGACCCAGTACTTC.

This clonotype was counted only a few times. The V call is TRBV12-3 or TRBV12-4, the J call TRBJ1-5; maybe TRBD1 (5 bases). Trimming left V 3 bases short and J 2 bases short, with 14 bases between. This CDR3 has 16 residues. The CDR3 coding sequence is TGTGCCAGCAGTTTTTCTCTCACAGGAGGCAATCAGCCCCAGCATTTT. Translation: CASSFSLTGGNQPQHF.

The V gene is TRBV18, the J gene TRBJ2-1, with D possibly being TRBD2 (5 bases). The CDR3 is 15 residues long. Germline loops: CDR1 KGHSH, CDR2 LQKENI. With 6 bases removed from V and 0 bases from J, the gap between germline ends came to 12 bases. CDR3 nucleotides: TGTGCCAGCTCCCCGTCGAGGGTCTCCTACAATGAGCAGTTCTTC. Encoded protein: CASSPSRVSYNEQFF.

This clonotype occurred a few times. The rearrangement joins TRBV3-1 to TRBJ2-7, with TRBD1 identical over 9 bases. The CDR3 spans 14 residues. The J segment lost 6 bases and the V segment lost 3 bases, leaving 6 bases of the junction unmatched. Germline V lookup: CDR1 LGHDT, CDR2 YNNKEL (reference sequence). The CDR3 nucleotides are TGTGCCAGCAGCCAGCGGGACAGGGACTCCGAGCAGTACTTC. This encodes CASSQRDRDSEQYF.

The chain recombines TRBV5-6 with TRBJ1-1; 9 bases line up with TRBD1. Germline lookup yields CDR1 SGHDT and CDR2 YYEEEE. V lost 3 bases, J lost 3 bases, and 9 bases stayed unmatched. The CDR3 has 16 amino acids. CDR3 region: CASSWSVGQGDTEAFF. The CDR3 DNA is TGTGCCAGCAGCTGGTCGGTGGGACAGGGTGACACTGAAGCTTTCTTT.

This clonotype has only a few counts. The V and J genes are TRBV6-1 and TRBJ2-2; 14 bases are shared with TRBD2. This CDR3 spans 17 amino acids. The germline gives CDR1 MNHNS, CDR2 SASEGT. The junction had 3 bases not matched to a gene; V was cut back by 0 bases and J by 6 bases. The CDR3 sequence: CASSEAGLAGAPGELFF. The CDR3 DNA follows: TGTGCCAGCAGTGAAGCGGGACTAGCGGGAGCCCCCGGGGAGCTGTTTTTT.

The V gene is TRBV7-4, the J gene TRBJ2-2; D assignment may be TRBD1 or TRBD2 (5 bases each). This CDR3 has 15 residues. Trimming removed 3 bases at V and 6 bases at J, with 14 bases between. Germline V gives CDR1 SGHVT, CDR2 SQSDAQ. CDR3 sequence reads: CASSLGRQTPGELFF. The DNA of the CDR3 is TGTGCCAGCAGCTTGGGGAGACAGACGCCCGGGGAGCTGTTTTTT.

This clonotype occurred many times. V gene TRBV28 combines with J gene TRBJ2-7, with TRBD1 matching over 9 bases. This CDR3 contains 15 residues. V was pared by 3 bases and J by 3 bases, with 6 bases of the junction left unmatched. Germline loops: CDR1 MDHEN, CDR2 SYDVKM. This CDR3 reads CASSLGQGLDYEQYF. CDR3 coding DNA: TGTGCCAGCAGTTTGGGACAGGGTTTGGACTACGAGCAGTACTTC.

CDR3 sequence reads: CASSLPDFTDTQYF. The CDR3 DNA reads TGCGCCAGCAGCTTGCCGGACTTCACAGATACGCAGTATTTT. The chain is built from TRBV5-1 and TRBJ2-3; tentative D call: TRBD2 (5 bases). CDR3 length equals 14 residues. CDR1 is SGHRS, CDR2 YFSETQ, per germline. V was pared by 1 base and J by 2 bases, with 8 bases between.

Remarks on this clonotype: This may be a read error: a much more frequent sequence differs by one nucleotide. The chain has TRBV2 and TRBJ2-3; 12 nucleotides align to TRBD2. Germline assignment: CDR1 SNHLY and CDR2 FYNNEI. This CDR3 has 16 amino acids. V trimming: 1 base; J trimming: 4 bases; junction bases outside the gene matches: 3. DNA of the CDR3: TGTGCCAGCAGTGAAGGACTAGCGGGAGTCCCAGATACGCAGTATTTT. It is translated as CASSEGLAGVPDTQYF.

There are a few counts of this clonotype. The V call is TRBV20-1, the J call TRBJ2-7, with D perhaps matching TRBD1 or TRBD2 (5 bases each). Between the trimmed V and J ends, which lost 4 bases and 3 bases, there was a span of 7 bases. This CDR3 is built from 11 residues. Germline V gene data show CDR1 as DFQATT and CDR2 as SNEGSKA (reference sequence). In nucleotides, the CDR3 is TGCAGTGCTAAGAGGGGCTACGAGCAGTACTTC. It translates to CSAKRGYEQYF.

The V and J genes are TRBV29-1 and TRBJ2-3; 7 bases are shared with TRBD1. This CDR3 spans 18 amino acids. Trimming at V came to 2 bases and at J to 1 base, leaving 15 bases not matched to a gene. Germline V gene data show CDR1 as SQVTM and CDR2 as ANQGSEA. The CDR3 DNA is TGCAGCGTTGAAAGGCTATACGGACAGGTACGACGCACAGATACGCAGTATTTT. As protein: CSVERLYGQVRRTDTQYF.

Of note for this clonotype: Given a much more abundant clone one base away, this may be a read error. The chain uses TRBV20-1 and TRBJ2-5; D is undetermined. Germline loops: CDR1 DFQATT, CDR2 SNEGSKA (reference sequence). CDR3 length: 12 amino acids. CDR3 nucleotides: TGCAGTGCCACACTCGGCGCAGAGACCCGGTACTTC. Its translation is CSATLGAETRYF.

This chain links TRBV5-6 with TRBJ1-5, with a tentative D call TRBD1 (5 bases). Trimming cost V 4 bases and J 10 bases, with 15 bases left between them. Germline V CDR1 and CDR2: SGHDT, YYEEEE. This CDR3 region has 13 residues. In nucleotides, the CDR3 is TGTGCCAGCAGCCTCACAGGTTCTGGTCCCCAGCATTTT. It translates to CASSLTGSGPQHF.

This clonotype was observed a single time. CDR3 loop: CASSLGNRKFF. For the CDR3, the DNA is TGTGCCAGCAGCTTAGGGAATAGGAAGTTCTTC. The V call is TRBV7-2, the J call TRBJ2-1; no definite D call. Trimming removed 1 base from V and 14 bases from J, with 9 bases in between. Germline V lookup: CDR1 SGHTA, CDR2 FQGNSA. This CDR3 contains 11 residues.

The rearrangement uses TRBV7-2 and TRBJ1-6; 7 bases fit TRBD1. The V and J ends lost 5 bases and 10 bases, in that order; junction bases with no gene match: 5. The V gene's germline CDR1 is SGHTA and CDR2 FQGNSA. CDR3 length equals 13 residues. CDR3 bases: TGTGCCAGCAGCGCCACAGGGGTATCACCCCTCCACTTT. Translating it yields CASSATGVSPLHF.

The chain couples TRBV6-1 to TRBJ2-1; D is unclear. The CDR3 covers 13 residues. V was cut by 5 bases and J by 2 bases, with 7 bases left in between. Germline CDR1 and CDR2: MNHNS and SASEGT. The CDR3 DNA is TGTGCCAGCAGTTATTTGGCCTACAATGAGCAGTTCTTC. It codes for CASSYLAYNEQFF.